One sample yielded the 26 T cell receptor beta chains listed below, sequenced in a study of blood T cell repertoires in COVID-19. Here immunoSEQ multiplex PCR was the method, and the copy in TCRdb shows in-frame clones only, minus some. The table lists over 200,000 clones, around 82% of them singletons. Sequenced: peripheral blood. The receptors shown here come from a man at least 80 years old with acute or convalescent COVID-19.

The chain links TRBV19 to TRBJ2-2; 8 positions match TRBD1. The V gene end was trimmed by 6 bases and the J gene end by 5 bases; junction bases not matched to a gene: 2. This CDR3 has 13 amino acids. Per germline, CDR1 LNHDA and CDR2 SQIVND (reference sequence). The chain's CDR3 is CASSGQGTGELFF. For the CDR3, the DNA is TGTGCCAGTAGCGGACAGGGAACCGGGGAGCTGTTTTTT.

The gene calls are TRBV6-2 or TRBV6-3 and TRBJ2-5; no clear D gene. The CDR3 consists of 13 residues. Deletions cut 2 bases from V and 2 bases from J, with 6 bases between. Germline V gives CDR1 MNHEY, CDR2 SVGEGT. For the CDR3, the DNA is TGTGCCAGCAGTTACAGGCGGCAAGAGACCCAGTACTTC. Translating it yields CASSYRRQETQYF.

CDR3 sequence: CSVAVGTGASNYGYTF. The CDR3 DNA sequence: TGCAGCGTTGCCGTGGGGACAGGGGCTTCTAACTATGGCTACACCTTC. This chain links TRBV29-1 with TRBJ1-2; 10 bases align to TRBD1. Per germline, CDR1 SQVTM and CDR2 ANQGSEA. The CDR3 is 16 residues long. The V gene end was trimmed by 4 bases and the J gene end by 0 bases; junction bases not matched to a gene: 8.

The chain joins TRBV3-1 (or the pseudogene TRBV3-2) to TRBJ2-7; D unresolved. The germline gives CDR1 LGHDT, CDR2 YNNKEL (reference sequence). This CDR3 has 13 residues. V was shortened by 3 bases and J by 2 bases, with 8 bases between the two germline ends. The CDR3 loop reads CASSQGRTYEQYF. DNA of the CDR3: TGTGCCAGCAGCCAGGGCAGAACCTACGAGCAGTACTTC.

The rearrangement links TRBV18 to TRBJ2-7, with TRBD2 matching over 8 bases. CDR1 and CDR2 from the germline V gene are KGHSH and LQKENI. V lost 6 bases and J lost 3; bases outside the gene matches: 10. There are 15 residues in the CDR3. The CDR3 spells CASSEGAGAVYEQYF. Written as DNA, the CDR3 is TGTGCCAGCTCCGAAGGAGCGGGAGCGGTCTACGAGCAGTACTTC.

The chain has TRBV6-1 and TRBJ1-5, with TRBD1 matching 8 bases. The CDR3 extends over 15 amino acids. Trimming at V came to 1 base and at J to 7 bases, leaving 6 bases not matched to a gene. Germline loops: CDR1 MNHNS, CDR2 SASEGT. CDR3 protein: CASSEGQGAWQPQHF. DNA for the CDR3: TGTGCCAGCAGTGAAGGTCAGGGGGCATGGCAGCCCCAGCATTTT.

The CDR3, as DNA: TGTGCCAGCAGTCGCGGGGGCCCAGCCTACAATGAGCAGTTCTTC. It codes for CASSRGGPAYNEQFF. The chain joins TRBV27 to TRBJ2-1; possible D gene TRBD2, 7 bases. The CDR3 length is 15 residues. Germline V gives CDR1 MNHEY, CDR2 SMNVEV (reference sequence). V was clipped by 5 bases and J by 2 bases, with 13 bases between them.

CDR3 in amino acids: CASSSGQGAYGYTF. Here the CDR3 DNA reads TGCGCCAGCAGCTCGGGACAGGGGGCCTATGGCTACACCTTC. This rearrangement joins TRBV5-1 to TRBJ1-2; the match to TRBD1 covers 12 bases. The CDR3 is 14 amino acids. After removal of 3 bases from V and 4 bases from J, the junction contained 1 base not matched to a gene. Per germline, CDR1 SGHRS and CDR2 YFSETQ.

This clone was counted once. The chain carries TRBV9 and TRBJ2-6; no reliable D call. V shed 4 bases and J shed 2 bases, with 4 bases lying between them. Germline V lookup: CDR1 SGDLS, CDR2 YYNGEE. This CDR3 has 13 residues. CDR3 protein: CASSQTGANVLTF. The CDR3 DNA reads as TGTGCCAGCAGCCAAACTGGGGCCAACGTCCTGACTTTC.

CDR3 nucleotide sequence: TGCGCCAGCAGTGGCCGGGACAGGCAACTTTTTCACGAGCAGTACTTC. Translating gives CASSGRDRQLFHEQYF. This sequence joins TRBV23-1 and TRBJ2-7; 8 bases fit TRBD1. TRBV23-1 is annotated as an ORF whose role is uncertain. V lost 5 bases and J lost 5; bases outside the gene matches: 14. There are 16 residues in the CDR3.

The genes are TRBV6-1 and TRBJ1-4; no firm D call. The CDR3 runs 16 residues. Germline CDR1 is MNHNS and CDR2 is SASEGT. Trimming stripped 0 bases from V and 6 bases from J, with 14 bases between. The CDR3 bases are TGTGCCAGCAGTGAAGCGCATTTGAGACAACATGAAAAACTGTTTTTT. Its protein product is CASSEAHLRQHEKLFF.

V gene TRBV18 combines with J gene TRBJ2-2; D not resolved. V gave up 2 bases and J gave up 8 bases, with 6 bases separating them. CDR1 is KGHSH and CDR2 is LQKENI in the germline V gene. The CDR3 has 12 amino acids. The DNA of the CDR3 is TGTGCCAGCTCACCAGATGAGGGGGAGCTGTTTTTT. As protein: CASSPDEGELFF.

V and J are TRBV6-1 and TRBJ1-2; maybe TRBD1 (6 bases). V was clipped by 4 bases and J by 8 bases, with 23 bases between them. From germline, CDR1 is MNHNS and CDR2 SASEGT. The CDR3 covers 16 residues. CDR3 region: CASSGPTGGVPRGYTF. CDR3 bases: TGTGCCAGCAGTGGGCCAACGGGGGGCGTCCCCAGAGGCTACACCTTC.

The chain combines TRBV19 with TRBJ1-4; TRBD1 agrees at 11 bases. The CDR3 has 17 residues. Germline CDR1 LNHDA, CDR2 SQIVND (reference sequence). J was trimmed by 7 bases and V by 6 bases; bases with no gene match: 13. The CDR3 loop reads CASSGGTGGRLGEKLFF. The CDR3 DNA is TGTGCCAGTAGCGGGGGGACAGGGGGACGATTGGGTGAAAAACTGTTTTTT. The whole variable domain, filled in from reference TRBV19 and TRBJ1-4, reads DGGITQSPKYLFRKEGQNVTLSCEQNLNHDAMYWYRQDPGQGLRLIYYSQIVNDFQKGDIAEGYSVSREKKESFPLTVTSAQKNPTAFYLCASSGGTGGRLGEKLFFGSGTQLSVL.

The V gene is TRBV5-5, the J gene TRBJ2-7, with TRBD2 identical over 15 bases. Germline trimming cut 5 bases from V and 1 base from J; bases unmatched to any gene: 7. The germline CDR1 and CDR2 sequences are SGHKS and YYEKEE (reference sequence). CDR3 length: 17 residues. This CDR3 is CASRSGLAGGPSYEQYF. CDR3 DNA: TGTGCCAGCAGATCGGGACTAGCGGGGGGACCTTCCTACGAGCAGTACTTC.

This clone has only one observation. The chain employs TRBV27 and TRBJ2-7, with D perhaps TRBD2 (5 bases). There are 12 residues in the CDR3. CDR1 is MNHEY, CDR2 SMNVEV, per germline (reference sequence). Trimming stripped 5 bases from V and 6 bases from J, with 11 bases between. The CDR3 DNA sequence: TGTGCCAGCAGTCCCGGGATTGGCGAGCAGTACTTC. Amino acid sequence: CASSPGIGEQYF.

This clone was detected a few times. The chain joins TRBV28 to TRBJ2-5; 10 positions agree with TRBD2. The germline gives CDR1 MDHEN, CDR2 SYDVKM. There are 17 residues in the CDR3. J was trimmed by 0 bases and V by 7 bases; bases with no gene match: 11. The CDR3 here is CASTPSSGRANQETQYF. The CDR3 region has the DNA TGTGCCAGCACCCCTTCGAGCGGGAGGGCAAACCAAGAGACCCAGTACTTC.

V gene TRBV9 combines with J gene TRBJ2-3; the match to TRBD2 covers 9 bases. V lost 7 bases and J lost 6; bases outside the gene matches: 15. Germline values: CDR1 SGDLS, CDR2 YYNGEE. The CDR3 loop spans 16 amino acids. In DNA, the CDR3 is TGTGCCAGCGGGTCTTTCGGCGGGGGGGCGTCCGATACGCAGTATTTT. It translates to CASGSFGGGASDTQYF.

CDR3 nucleotides: TGTGCCTGGGGACGGGACAGGGGTCCCTACGAGCAGTACTTC. Protein: CAWGRDRGPYEQYF. This chain links TRBV30 with TRBJ2-7; 10 nucleotides line up with TRBD1. Germline values: CDR1 GTSNPN, CDR2 SVGIG (reference sequence). V gave up 5 bases and J gave up 2 bases; unmatched junction bases: 6. The CDR3 length is 14 residues. Full variable domain (rest looked up from reference TRBV30 and TRBJ2-7): SQTIHQWPATLVQPVGSPLSLECTVEGTSNPNLYWYRQAAGRGLQLLFYSVGIGQISSEVPQNLSASRPQDRQFILSSKKLLLSDSGFYLCAWGRDRGPYEQYFGPGTRLTVT.

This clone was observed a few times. Written as DNA, the CDR3 is TGTGCCTGGATTTTCGGGGGGACGAATGGCTACACCTTC. Its protein product is CAWIFGGTNGYTF. The chain joins TRBV30 to TRBJ1-2, with a possible D match to TRBD1 (5 bases). Trimming removed 4 bases from V and 6 bases from J, with 15 bases in between. CDR3 length: 13 residues. CDR1 GTSNPN and CDR2 SVGIG come from the germline V gene (reference sequence).

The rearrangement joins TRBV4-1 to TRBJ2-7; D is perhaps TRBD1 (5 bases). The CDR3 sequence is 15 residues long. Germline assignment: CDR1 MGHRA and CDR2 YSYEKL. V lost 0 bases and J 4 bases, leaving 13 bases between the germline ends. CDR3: CASSQDQRTSYEQYF. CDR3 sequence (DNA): TGCGCCAGCAGCCAAGATCAGAGGACAAGTTACGAGCAGTACTTC.

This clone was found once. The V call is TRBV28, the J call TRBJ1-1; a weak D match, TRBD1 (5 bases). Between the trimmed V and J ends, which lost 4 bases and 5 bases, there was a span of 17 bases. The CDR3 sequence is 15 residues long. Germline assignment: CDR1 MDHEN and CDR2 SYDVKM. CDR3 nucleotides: TGTGCCAGCAGTTCTCATTCAACAGGTTGGACTGAAGCTTTCTTT. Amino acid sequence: CASSSHSTGWTEAFF.

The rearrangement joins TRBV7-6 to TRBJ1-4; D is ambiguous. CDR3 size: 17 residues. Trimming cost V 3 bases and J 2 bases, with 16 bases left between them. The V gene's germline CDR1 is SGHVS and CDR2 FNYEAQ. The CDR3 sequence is CASSFRRYRETNEKLFF. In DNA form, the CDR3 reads TGTGCCAGCAGCTTCCGTCGTTATAGGGAGACTAATGAAAAACTGTTTTTT. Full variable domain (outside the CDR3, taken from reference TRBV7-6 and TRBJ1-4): GAGVSQSPRYKVTKRGQDVALRCDPISGHVSLYWYRQALGQGPEFLTYFNYEAQQDKSGLPNDRFSAERPEGSISTLTIQRTEQRDSAMYRCASSFRRYRETNEKLFFGSGTQLSVL.

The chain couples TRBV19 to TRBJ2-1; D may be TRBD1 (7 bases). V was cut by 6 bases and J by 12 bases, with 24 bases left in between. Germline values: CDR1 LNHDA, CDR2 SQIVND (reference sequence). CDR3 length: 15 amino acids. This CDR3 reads CASSRDRASVSAQFF. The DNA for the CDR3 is TGTGCCAGTAGCCGAGACAGGGCTAGCGTGTCTGCGCAGTTCTTC.

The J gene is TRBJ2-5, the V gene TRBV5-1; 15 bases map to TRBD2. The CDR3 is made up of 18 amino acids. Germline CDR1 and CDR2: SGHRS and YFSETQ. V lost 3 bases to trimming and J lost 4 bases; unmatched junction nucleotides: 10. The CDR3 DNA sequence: TGCGCCAGCAGCTACGGACTAGCGGGAGGGCCGATCGTAGAGACCCAGTACTTC. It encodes CASSYGLAGGPIVETQYF.

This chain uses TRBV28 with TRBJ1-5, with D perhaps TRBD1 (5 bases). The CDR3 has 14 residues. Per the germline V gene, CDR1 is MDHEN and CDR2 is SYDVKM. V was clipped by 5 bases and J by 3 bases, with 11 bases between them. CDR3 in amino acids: CASSHRTSNQPQHF. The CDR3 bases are TGTGCCAGCAGTCACAGGACATCCAATCAGCCCCAGCATTTT.